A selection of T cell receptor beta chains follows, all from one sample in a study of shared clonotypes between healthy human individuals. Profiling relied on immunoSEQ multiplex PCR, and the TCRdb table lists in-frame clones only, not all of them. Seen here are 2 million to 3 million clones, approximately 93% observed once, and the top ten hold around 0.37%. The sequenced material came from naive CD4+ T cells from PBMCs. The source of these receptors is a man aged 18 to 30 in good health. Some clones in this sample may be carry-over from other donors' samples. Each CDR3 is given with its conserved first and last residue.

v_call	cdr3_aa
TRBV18	CASSLTGRISTSGYTF
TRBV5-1	CASSLEDGETQYF
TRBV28	CASSLPSVPTYEQYF
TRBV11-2	CASSRYERGQEQFF
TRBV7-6	CASSYRTAAGSEQYF
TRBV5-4	CASSPTAVHSYF
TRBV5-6	CASSLYGAQETQYF
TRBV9	CASSPGGSGRAGTGELFF
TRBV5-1	CASSLGAEGEQFF
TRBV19	CASSMLWGPGDTEAFF
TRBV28	CASSLRPMGGTEAFF
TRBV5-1	CASSLSGRTETQYF
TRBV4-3	CASSQDPQNTEAFF
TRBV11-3	CASSLASHGGKIGWTDTQYF
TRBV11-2	CASSLFLGGEQYF
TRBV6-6	CASSFDRGRYEQYF
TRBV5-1	CASSAAGTNGIEQFF
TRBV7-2	CASSFEGLHEQFF
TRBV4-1	CASSQVGGRALGTQYF
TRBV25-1	CASIAPGRSYGYTF
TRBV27	CASRIKTGVTEAFF
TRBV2	CASSDSTDTQYF
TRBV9	CASSSTSPFETQYF
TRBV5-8	CASTPRRVGEQYF
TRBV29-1	CSVARTVELSGYTF
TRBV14	CASSTLAGGPDTQYF
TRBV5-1	CASSLGIPRSYNEQFF
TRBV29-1	CSVGLRLANTEAFF
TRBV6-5	CASSYRRVGENTEAFF
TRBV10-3	CAIRGDGYEQYF
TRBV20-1	CSAYMGGRGDF
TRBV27	CASSRSWGNQETQYF
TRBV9	CASSPLGGSSSPLHF
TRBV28	CASRLWGRTGGEKLFF
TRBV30	CAWGRGSPLHF
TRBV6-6	CASSRGQGVVNEKLFF
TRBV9	CASSVSGTSYNEQFF
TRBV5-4	CASSLAATADYSYNEQFF
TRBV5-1	CASSNQGGTDTQYF
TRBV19	CASSPENTEAFF
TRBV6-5	CASSYAGAGGSWELFF
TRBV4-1	CASSQEALPNQPQHF
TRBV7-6	CASSPVEWTSGRVAKNIQYF
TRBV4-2	CASSLTGSGNTIYF
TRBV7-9	CASSLRQTYGYTF
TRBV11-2	CASSELRRNTEAFF
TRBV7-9	CASSLGTAHGYTF
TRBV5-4	CASSLDTGGSGNTIYF
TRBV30	CAWTKTGEQETQYF
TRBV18	CASSPRSTVQETQYF
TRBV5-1	CASSLGDSSGANVLTF
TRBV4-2	CASSRTSEAGELFF
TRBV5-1	CATEMGDTPYNEQFF
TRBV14	CASSQVGDKDTQYF
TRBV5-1	CASSPSNTGELFF
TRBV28	CASTTIMIRGTNYGYTF
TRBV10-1	CASSERSRENEQFF